This T cell receptor beta chain was profiled in a study of shared clonotypes between healthy human individuals. Overall study: With ages of 18 to 49, the donors were two women and three men.

Clones were sequenced by immunoSEQ multiplex PCR, and TCRdb holds only the in-frame ones, with some missing. The sample has a few million clones; approximately 95% are singletons. On this clone itself: Its matching antigen is unknown.

General study points: Four donors had roughly 5% of their naive CD4 clonotypes in common.

CD4+ cells underwent separation, giving CD45RA+ naive and CD45RA-negative memory subsets. The specimen was naive CD4+ T cells from PBMCs. As for subset: CD45RA+ positively selected. The clonotype was recovered from a man between 18 and 35 years old in good health. Some clones in this sample may be carry-over from other donors' samples.

The CDR3 sequence: CASSSGRKNEQFF. The CDR3 nucleotides read TGTGCCAGCAGCTCCGGACGGAAGAATGAGCAGTTCTTC. The rearrangement links TRBV6-5 to TRBJ2-1, with unresolved D. Germline loops: CDR1 MNHEY, CDR2 SVGAGI. The CDR3 covers 13 residues. V lost 6 bases and J 7 bases, leaving 13 bases between the germline ends.